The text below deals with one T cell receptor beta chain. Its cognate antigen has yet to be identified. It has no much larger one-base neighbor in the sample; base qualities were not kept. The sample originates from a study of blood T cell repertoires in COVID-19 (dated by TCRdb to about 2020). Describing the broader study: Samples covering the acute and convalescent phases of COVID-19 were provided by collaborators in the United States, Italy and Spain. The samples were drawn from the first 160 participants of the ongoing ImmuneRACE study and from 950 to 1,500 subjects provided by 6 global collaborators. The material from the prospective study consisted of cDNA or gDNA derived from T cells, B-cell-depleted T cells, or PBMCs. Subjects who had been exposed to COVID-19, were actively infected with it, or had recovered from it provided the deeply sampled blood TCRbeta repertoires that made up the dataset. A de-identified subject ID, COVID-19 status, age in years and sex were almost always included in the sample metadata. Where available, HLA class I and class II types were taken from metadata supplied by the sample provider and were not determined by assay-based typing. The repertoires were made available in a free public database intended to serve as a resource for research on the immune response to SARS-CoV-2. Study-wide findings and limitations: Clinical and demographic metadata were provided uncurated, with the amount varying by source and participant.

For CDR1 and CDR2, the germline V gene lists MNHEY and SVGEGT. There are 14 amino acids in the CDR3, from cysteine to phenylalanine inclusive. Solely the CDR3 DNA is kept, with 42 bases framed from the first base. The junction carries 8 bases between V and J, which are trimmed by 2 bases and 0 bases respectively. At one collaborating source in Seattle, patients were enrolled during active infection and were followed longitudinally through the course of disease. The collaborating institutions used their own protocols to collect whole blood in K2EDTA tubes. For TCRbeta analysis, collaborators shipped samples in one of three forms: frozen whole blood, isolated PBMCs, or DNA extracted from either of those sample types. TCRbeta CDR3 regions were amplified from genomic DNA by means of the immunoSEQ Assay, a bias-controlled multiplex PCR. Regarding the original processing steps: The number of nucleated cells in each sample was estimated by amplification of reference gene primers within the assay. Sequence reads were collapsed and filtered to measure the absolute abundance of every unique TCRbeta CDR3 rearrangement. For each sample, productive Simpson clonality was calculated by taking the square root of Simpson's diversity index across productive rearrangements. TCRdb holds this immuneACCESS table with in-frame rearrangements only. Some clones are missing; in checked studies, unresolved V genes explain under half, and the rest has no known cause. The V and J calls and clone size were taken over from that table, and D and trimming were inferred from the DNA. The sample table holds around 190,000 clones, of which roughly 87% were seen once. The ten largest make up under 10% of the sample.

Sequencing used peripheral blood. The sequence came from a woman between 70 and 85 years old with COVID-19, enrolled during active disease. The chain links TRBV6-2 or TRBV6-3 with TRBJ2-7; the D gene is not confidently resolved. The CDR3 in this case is CASSYGAFSYEQYF. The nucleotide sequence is TGTGCCAGCAGTTACGGAGCCTTCTCCTACGAGCAGTACTTC.